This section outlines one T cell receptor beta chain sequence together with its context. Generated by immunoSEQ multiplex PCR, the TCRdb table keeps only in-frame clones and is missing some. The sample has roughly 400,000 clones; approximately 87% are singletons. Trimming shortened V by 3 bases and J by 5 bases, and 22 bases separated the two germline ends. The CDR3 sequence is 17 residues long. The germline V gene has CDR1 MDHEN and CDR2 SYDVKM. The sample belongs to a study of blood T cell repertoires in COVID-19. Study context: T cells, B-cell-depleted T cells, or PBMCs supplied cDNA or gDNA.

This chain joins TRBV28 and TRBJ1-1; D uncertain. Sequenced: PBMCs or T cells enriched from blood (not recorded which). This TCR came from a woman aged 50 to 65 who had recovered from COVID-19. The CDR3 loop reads CASSFRGGIPALTEAFF. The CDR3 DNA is TGTGCCAGCAGTTTTAGAGGAGGGATCCCGGCCTTAACTGAAGCTTTCTTT.